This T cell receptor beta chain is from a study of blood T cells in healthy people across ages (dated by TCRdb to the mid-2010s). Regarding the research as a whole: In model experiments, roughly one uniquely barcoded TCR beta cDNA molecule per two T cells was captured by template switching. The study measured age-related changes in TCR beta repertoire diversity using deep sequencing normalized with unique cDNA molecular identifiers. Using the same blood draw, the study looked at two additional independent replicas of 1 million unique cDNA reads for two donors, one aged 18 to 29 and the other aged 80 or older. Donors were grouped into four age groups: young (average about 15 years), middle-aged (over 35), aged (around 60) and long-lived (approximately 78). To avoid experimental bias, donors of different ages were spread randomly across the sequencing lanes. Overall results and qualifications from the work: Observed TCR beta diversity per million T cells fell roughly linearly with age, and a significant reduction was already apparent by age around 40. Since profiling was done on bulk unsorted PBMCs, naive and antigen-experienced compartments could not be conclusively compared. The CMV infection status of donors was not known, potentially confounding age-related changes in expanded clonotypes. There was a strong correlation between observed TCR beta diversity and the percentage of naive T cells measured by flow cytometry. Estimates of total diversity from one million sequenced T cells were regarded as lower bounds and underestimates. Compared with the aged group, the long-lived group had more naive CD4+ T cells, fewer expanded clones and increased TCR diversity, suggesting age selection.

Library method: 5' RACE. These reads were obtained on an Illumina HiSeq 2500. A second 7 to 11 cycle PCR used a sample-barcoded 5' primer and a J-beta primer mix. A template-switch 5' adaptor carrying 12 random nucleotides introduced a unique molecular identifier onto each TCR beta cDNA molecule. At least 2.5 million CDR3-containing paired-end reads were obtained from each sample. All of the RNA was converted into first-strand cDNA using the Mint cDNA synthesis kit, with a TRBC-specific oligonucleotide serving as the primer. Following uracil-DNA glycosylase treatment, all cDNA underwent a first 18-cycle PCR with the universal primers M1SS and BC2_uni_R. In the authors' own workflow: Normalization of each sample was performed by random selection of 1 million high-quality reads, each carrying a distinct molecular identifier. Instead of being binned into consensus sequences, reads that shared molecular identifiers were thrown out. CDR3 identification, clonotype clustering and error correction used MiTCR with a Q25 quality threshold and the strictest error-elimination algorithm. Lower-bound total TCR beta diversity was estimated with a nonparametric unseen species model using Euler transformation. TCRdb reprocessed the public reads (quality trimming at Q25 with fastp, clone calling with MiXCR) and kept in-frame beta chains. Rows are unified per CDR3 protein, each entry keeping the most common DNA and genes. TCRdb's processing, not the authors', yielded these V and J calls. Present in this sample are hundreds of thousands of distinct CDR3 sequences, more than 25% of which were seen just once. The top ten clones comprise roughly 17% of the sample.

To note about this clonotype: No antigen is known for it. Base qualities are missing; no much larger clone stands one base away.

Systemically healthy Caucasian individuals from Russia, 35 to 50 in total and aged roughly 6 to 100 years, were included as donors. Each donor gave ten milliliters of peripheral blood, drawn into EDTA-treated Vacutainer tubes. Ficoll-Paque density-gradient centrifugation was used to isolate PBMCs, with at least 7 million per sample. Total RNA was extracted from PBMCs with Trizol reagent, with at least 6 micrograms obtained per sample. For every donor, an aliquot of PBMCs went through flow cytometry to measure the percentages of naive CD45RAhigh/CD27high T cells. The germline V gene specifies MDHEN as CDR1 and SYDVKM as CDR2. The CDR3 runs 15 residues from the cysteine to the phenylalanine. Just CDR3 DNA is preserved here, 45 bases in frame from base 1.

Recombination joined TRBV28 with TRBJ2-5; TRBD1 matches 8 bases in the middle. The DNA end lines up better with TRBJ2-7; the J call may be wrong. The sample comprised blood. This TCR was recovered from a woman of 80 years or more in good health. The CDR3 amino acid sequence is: CASSLFGTGGAEQYF. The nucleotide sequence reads TGTGCCAGCAGTTTATTTGGGACAGGAGGCGCCGAGCAGTACTTC.